This T cell receptor beta chain comes out of a study of T cell responses to AZD1222 COVID-19 vaccine. The assay was immunoSEQ multiplex PCR, and TCRdb's table has in-frame clones only and misses some. The profile covers some 120,000 clones, with around 84% appearing a single time and about a quarter taken by the ten largest. Overall study results and limits: Repertoires in all cases were sampled only once the peak T cell response had passed. Only a handful of individuals given AZD1222 were seropositive at baseline.

A note on this clone: Its antigen is undetermined.

This receptor was identified in an adult who received the AZD1222 COVID-19 vaccine. The starting material was peripheral blood, obtained 28 days after the second AZD1222 dose.

The CDR3 protein is CASKPGGTRNTIYF. CDR3 DNA sequence: TGTGCCAGCAAACCAGGGGGGACAAGAAACACCATATATTTT. The J gene is TRBJ1-3, the V gene TRBV7-2, with 7 bases matching TRBD1. Germline CDR1 SGHTA, CDR2 FQGNSA. V trimming: 7 bases; J trimming: 5 bases; junction bases outside the gene matches: 8. The CDR3 has 14 amino acids. The full variable domain, rest sourced from reference TRBV7-2 and TRBJ1-3, is GAGVSQSPSNKVTEKGKDVELRCDPISGHTALYWYRQSLGQGLEFLIYFQGNSAPDKSGLPSDRFSAERTGGSVSTLTIQRTQQEDSAVYLCASKPGGTRNTIYFGEGSWLTVV.